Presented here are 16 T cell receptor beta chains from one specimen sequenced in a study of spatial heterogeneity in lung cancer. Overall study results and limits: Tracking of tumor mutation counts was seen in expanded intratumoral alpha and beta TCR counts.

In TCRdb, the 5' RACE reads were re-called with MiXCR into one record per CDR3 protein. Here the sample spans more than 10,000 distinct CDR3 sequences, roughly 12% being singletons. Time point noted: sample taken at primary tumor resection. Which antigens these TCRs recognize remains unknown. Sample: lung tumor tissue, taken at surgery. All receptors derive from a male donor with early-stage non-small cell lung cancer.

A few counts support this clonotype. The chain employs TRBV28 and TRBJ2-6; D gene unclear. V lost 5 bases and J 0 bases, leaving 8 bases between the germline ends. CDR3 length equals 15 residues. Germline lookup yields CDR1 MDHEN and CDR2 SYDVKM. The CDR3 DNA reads TGTGCCAGCAGTCGTTTTAGCTCTGGGGCCAACGTCCTGACTTTC. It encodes CASSRFSSGANVLTF.

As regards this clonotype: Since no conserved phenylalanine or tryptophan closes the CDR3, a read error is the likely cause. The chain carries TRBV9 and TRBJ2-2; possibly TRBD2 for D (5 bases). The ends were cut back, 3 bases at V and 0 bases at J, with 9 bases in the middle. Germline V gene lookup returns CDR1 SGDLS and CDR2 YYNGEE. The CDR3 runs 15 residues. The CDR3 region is CASSGDGANTGELFS. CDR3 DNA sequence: TGTGCCAGCAGCGGTGACGGGGCGAACACCGGGGAGCTGTTTTCT.

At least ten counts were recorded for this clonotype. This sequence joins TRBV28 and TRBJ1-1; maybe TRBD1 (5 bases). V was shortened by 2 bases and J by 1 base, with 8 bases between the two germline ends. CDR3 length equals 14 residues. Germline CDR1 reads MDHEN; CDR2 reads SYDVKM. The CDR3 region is CASSLETGNTEAFF. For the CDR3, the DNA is TGTGCCAGCAGTTTAGAAACAGGGAACACTGAAGCTTTCTTT.

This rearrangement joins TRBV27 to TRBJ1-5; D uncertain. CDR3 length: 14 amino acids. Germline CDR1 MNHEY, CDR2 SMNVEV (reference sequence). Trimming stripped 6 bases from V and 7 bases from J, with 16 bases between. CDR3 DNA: TGTGCCAGCAGACCGGGGATCGTTGGACAGCCCCAGCATTTT. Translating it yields CASRPGIVGQPQHF.

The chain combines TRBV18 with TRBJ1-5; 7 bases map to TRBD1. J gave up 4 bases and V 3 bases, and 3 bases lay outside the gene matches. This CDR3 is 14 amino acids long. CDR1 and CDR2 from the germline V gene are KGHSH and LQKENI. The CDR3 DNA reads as TGTGCCAGCTCACCCGGACAGGCTAATCAGCCCCAGCATTTT. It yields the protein CASSPGQANQPQHF.

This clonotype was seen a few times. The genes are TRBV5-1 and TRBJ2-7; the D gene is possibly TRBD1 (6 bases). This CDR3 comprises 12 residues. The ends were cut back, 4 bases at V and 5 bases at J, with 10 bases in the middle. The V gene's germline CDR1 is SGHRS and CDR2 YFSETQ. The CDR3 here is CASSETGNEQYF. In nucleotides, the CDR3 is TGCGCCAGCAGCGAAACAGGGAACGAGCAGTACTTC. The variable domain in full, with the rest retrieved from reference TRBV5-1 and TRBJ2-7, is KAGVTQTPRYLIKTRGQQVTLSCSPISGHRSVSWYQQTPGQGLQFLFEYFSETQRNKGNFPGRFSGRQFSNSRSEMNVSTLELGDSALYLCASSETGNEQYFGPGTRLTVT.

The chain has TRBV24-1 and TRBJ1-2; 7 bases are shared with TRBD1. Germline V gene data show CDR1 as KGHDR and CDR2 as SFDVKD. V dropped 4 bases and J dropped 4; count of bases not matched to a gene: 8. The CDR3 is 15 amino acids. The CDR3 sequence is CATSDPGTAAYGYTF. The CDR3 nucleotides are TGTGCCACCAGTGACCCCGGGACAGCCGCCTATGGCTACACCTTC.

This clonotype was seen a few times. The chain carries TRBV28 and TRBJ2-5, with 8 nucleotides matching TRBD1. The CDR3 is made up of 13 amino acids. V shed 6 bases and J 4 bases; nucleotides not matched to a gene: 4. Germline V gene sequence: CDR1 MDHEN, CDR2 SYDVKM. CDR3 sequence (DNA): TGTGCCAGCAGCGTACAGGGGGGAGAGACCCAGTACTTC. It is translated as CASSVQGGETQYF. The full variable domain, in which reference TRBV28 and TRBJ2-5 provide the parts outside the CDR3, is DVKVTQSSRYLVKRTGEKVFLECVQDMDHENMFWYRQDPGLGLRLIYFSYDVKMKEKGDIPEGYSVSREKKERFSLILESASTNQTSMYLCASSVQGGETQYFGPGTRLLVL.

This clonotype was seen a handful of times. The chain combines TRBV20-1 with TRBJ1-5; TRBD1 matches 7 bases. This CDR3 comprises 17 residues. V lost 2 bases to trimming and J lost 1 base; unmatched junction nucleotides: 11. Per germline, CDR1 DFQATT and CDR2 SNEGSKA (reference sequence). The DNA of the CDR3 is TGCAGTGCTAGATTTGTGGGGGCGACAGGGAGCAATCAGCCCCAGCATTTT. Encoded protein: CSARFVGATGSNQPQHF.

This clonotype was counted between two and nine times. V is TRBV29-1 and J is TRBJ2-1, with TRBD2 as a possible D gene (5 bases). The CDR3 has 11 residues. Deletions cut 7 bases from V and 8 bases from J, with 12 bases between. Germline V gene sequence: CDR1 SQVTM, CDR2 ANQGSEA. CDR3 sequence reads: CSASLVHEQFF. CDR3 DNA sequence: TGCAGCGCCTCACTAGTCCATGAGCAGTTCTTC.

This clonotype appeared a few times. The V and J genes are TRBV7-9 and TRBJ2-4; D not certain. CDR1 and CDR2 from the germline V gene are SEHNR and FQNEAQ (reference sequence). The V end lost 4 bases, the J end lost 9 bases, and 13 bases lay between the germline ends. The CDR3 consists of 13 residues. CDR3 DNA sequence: TGTGCCAGCAGCTCCCCCGGTCTGAGCATTCAGTACTTC. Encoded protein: CASSSPGLSIQYF. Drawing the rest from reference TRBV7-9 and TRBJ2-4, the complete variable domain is DTGVSQNPRHKITKRGQNVTFRCDPISEHNRLYWYRQTLGQGPEFLTYFQNEAQLEKSRLLSDRFSAERPKGSFSTLEIQRTEQGDSAMYLCASSSPGLSIQYFGAGTRLSVL.

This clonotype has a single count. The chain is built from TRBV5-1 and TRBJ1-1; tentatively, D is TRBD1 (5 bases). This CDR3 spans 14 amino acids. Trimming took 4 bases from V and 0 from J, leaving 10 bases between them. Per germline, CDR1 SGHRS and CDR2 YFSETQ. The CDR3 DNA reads TGCGCCAGCAGCCTCAGACAGCTGAACACTGAAGCTTTCTTT. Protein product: CASSLRQLNTEAFF.

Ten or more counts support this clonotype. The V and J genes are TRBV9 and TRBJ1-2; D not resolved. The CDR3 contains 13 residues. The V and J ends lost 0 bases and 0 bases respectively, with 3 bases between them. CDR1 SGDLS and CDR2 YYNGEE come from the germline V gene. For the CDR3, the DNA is TGTGCCAGCAGCGTAGATGCTAACTATGGCTACACCTTC. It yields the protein CASSVDANYGYTF. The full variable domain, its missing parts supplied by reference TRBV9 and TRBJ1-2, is DSGVTQTPKHLITATGQRVTLRCSPRSGDLSVYWYQQSLDQGLQFLIQYYNGEERAKGNILERFSAQQFPDLHSELNLSSLELGDSALYFCASSVDANYGYTFGSGTRLTVV.

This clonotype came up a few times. CDR3 residues: CASSELGRSNQPQHF. The CDR3 DNA reads TGTGCCAGCAGTGAATTAGGTAGGAGCAATCAGCCCCAGCATTTT. V usage is TRBV6-1 and J usage is TRBJ1-5; the D is unclear. Per germline, CDR1 MNHNS and CDR2 SASEGT. Trimming took 2 bases from V and 1 from J, leaving 9 bases between them. CDR3 length equals 15 residues.

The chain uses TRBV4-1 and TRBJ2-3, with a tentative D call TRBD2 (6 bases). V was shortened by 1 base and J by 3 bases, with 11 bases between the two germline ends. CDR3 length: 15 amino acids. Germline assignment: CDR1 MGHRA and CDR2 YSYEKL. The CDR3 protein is CASSQVTGETDTQYF. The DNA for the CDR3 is TGCGCCAGCAGCCAAGTGACGGGGGAGACAGATACGCAGTATTTT.

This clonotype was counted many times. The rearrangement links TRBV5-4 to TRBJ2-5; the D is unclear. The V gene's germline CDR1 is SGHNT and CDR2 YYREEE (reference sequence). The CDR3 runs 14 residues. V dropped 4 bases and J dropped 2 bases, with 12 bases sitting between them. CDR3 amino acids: CASSTTRAQETQYF. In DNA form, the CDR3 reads TGTGCCAGCAGCACTACACGGGCTCAAGAGACCCAGTACTTC. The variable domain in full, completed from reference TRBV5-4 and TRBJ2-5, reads ETGVTQSPTHLIKTRGQQVTLRCSSQSGHNTVSWYQQALGQGPQFIFQYYREEENGRGNFPPRFSGLQFPNYSSELNVNALELDDSALYLCASSTTRAQETQYFGPGTRLLVL.